Below, 25 T cell receptor beta chains from the same sample are listed, as sequenced in a study of lymphopenia after photon versus proton radiotherapy. Sequenced by immunoSEQ multiplex PCR; TCRdb stores in-frame clones only, minus some. The sample shows about 160,000 clones, approximately 91% of them seen only once. The source material was peripheral blood, sampled from a patient treated with photon-based radiotherapy. The receptors shown here come from a man aged 45 to 65 with gastric cancer.

V usage is TRBV11-2 and J usage is TRBJ1-2, with a tentative D call TRBD1 (6 bases). The V and J ends lost 4 bases and 0 bases respectively, with 18 bases between them. Per germline, CDR1 SGHAT and CDR2 FQNNGV. The CDR3 loop spans 17 amino acids. DNA for the CDR3: TGTGCCAGCAGCTCCACCCGAAATGACAGGTCTAACTATGGCTACACCTTC. Encoded protein: CASSSTRNDRSNYGYTF.

This chain links TRBV5-4 with TRBJ1-2; TRBD1 is a possible D gene (5 bases). Trimming took off 4 bases at V and 5 bases at J, with 15 bases between the two ends. The CDR3 length is 14 residues. CDR1 is SGHNT, CDR2 YYREEE, per germline (reference sequence). CDR3 amino acids: CASSPSPGVYGYTF. The CDR3 nucleotides read TGTGCCAGCAGCCCCAGCCCGGGGGTTTATGGCTACACCTTC.

The rearrangement joins TRBV9 to TRBJ2-7; 8 nucleotides agree with TRBD2. This CDR3 spans 15 amino acids. After removal of 5 bases from V and 4 bases from J, the junction contained 11 bases not matched to a gene. The germline V gene has CDR1 SGDLS and CDR2 YYNGEE. The CDR3, as DNA: TGTGCCAGCAGTACCTATAGCGGGAATATATACGAGCAGTACTTC. This sequence encodes CASSTYSGNIYEQYF.

The chain has TRBV4-1 and TRBJ2-3, with D possibly matching TRBD1 (5 bases). From germline, CDR1 is MGHRA and CDR2 YSYEKL. Trimming shortened V by 1 base and J by 2 bases, and 13 bases separated the two germline ends. CDR3 size: 16 residues. CDR3 DNA: TGCGCCAGCAGCCAAGTTGGACACCCAATCACAGATACGCAGTATTTT. Translating it yields CASSQVGHPITDTQYF.

This sequence joins TRBV11-2 and TRBJ2-2, with D maybe TRBD2 (5 bases). Between the trimmed V and J ends, which lost 5 bases and 4 bases, there was a span of 14 bases. CDR1 and CDR2 from the germline V gene are SGHAT and FQNNGV. The CDR3 totals 15 residues. The CDR3 spells CASSPGPAGTGELFF. The CDR3, as DNA: TGTGCCAGCAGCCCGGGCCCCGCGGGCACCGGGGAGCTGTTTTTT.

The chain joins TRBV28 to TRBJ1-3, with D unresolved. V lost 6 bases to trimming and J lost 1 base, with 4 bases between them. From germline, CDR1 is MDHEN and CDR2 SYDVKM. The CDR3 is made up of 12 amino acids. The CDR3 sequence: CASSPSGNTIYF. DNA of the CDR3: TGTGCCAGCAGCCCTTCTGGAAACACCATATATTTT.

The V call is TRBV9, the J call TRBJ1-2, with D hard to call. Germline V CDR1 and CDR2: SGDLS, YYNGEE. This CDR3 has 14 residues. Trimming removed 0 bases at V and 4 bases at J, with 10 bases between. The CDR3 DNA reads TGTGCCAGCAGCGTAGGTTCAAGCACCTATGGCTACACCTTC. Amino acids: CASSVGSSTYGYTF.

The chain's CDR3 is CASSFREWSGELFF. The CDR3 DNA reads TGTGCCAGCAGCTTCCGGGAGTGGTCCGGGGAGCTGTTTTTT. The chain recombines TRBV7-3 with TRBJ2-2, with D possibly TRBD2 on 6 matching bases. The CDR3 loop spans 14 amino acids. Per the germline V gene, CDR1 is SGHTA and CDR2 is FQGTGA. V was cut by 3 bases and J by 6 bases, with 11 bases left in between.

The rearrangement links TRBV6-5 to TRBJ2-7; D unresolved. CDR3 length: 15 residues. Trimming took 0 bases from V and 6 from J, leaving 15 bases between them. The germline CDR1 and CDR2 sequences are MNHEY and SVGAGI. The CDR3 DNA follows: TGTGCCAGCAGTTACTCCGGGTGGATGACGGCCGAGCAGTACTTC. This gives the protein CASSYSGWMTAEQYF.

This clone was seen a few times. The chain employs TRBV2 and TRBJ1-5; the D gene is possibly TRBD1 (6 bases). The CDR3 totals 15 residues. Per the germline V gene, CDR1 is SNHLY and CDR2 is FYNNEI. The V and J ends lost 6 bases and 5 bases respectively, with 17 bases between them. DNA for the CDR3: TGTGCCAGCAGCCCATGGACTAGGGGGGATCAGCCCCAGCATTTT. As protein: CASSPWTRGDQPQHF.

The chain has TRBV27 and TRBJ1-4, with 9 positions matching TRBD1. The CDR3 has 17 residues. Germline loops: CDR1 MNHEY, CDR2 SMNVEV (reference sequence). V lost 6 bases, J lost 6 bases, and 14 bases stayed unmatched. CDR3 loop: CASRDRGRIRLHEKLFF. The CDR3 region has the DNA TGTGCCAGCAGGGACAGGGGAAGGATCCGCCTCCATGAAAAACTGTTTTTT.

This clone was seen more than once but under ten times. The rearrangement uses TRBV5-4 and TRBJ1-2; 7 positions agree with TRBD1. Germline loops: CDR1 SGHNT, CDR2 YYREEE (reference sequence). Germline trimming cut 4 bases from V and 6 bases from J; bases unmatched to any gene: 6. This CDR3 spans 13 amino acids. CDR3 residues: CASSQQGSDGYTF. The CDR3 bases are TGTGCCAGCAGCCAACAGGGGTCTGATGGCTACACCTTC.

The CDR3: CASSLRQGNTEAFF. CDR3 nucleotide sequence: TGTGCCAGTAGTCTACGACAGGGGAACACTGAAGCTTTCTTT. The chain has TRBV19 and TRBJ1-1; the match to TRBD1 covers 7 bases. Germline V gives CDR1 LNHDA, CDR2 SQIVND (reference sequence). Unmatched junction bases numbered 4, after V lost 5 bases and J lost 1 base. This CDR3 is built from 14 residues. The full variable domain, its missing parts supplied by reference TRBV19 and TRBJ1-1, is DGGITQSPKYLFRKEGQNVTLSCEQNLNHDAMYWYRQDPGQGLRLIYYSQIVNDFQKGDIAEGYSVSREKKESFPLTVTSAQKNPTAFYLCASSLRQGNTEAFFGQGTRLTVV.

CDR3 in amino acids: CASSLPTNEKLFF. The CDR3 DNA reads as TGTGCCAGCTCACTCCCAACTAATGAAAAACTGTTTTTT. The V call is TRBV18, the J call TRBJ1-4; no firm D call. V shed 4 bases and J shed 0 bases, with 3 bases lying between them. The CDR3 runs 13 residues. From germline, CDR1 is KGHSH and CDR2 LQKENI.

This clone showed up just once. V usage is TRBV5-6 and J usage is TRBJ2-7, with unresolved D. The germline V gene has CDR1 SGHDT and CDR2 YYEEEE. This CDR3 contains 15 residues. V lost 3 bases and J lost 3, with 16 bases in between. The CDR3 coding sequence is TGTGCCAGCAGCTCTGACATGTGGGGAATCTACGAGCAGTACTTC. Translated, it gives CASSSDMWGIYEQYF.

The genes are TRBV5-1 and TRBJ2-7, with D possibly being TRBD1 or TRBD2 (5 bases each). Germline V lookup: CDR1 SGHRS, CDR2 YFSETQ. The germline V and J ends were trimmed by 3 bases and 4 bases, with 8 bases remaining between them. The CDR3 has 12 amino acids. DNA of the CDR3: TGCGCCAGCAGCTGGGACGGGTACGAGCAGTACTTC. This gives the protein CASSWDGYEQYF.

V is TRBV28 and J is TRBJ2-1, with 9 bases fitting TRBD2. The CDR3 consists of 14 residues. Trimming cost V 7 bases and J 8 bases; bases outside gene matches: 9. The germline V gene encodes CDR1 MDHEN and CDR2 SYDVKM. CDR3: CASNRLAASYEQFF. The DNA for the CDR3 is TGTGCCAGCAATCGACTAGCGGCGAGCTATGAGCAGTTCTTC.

The rearrangement joins TRBV11-1 to TRBJ2-3, with 9 bases lining up with TRBD1. Germline loops: CDR1 SGHAT, CDR2 FQDESV (reference sequence). With 5 bases clipped from V and 0 bases from J, the junction kept 6 bases outside the gene matches. This CDR3 spans 16 amino acids. For the CDR3, the DNA is TGTGCCAGCAGCCCAGGGACAGGGCCTAGCACAGATACGCAGTATTTT. This codes for CASSPGTGPSTDTQYF.

The rearrangement uses TRBV14 and TRBJ2-7; TRBD2 matches at 9 bases. Germline loops: CDR1 SGHDN, CDR2 FVKESK. Trimming took 1 base from V and 1 from J; bases not matched to a gene: 8. This CDR3 has 17 amino acids. This chain's CDR3 is CASSQVYSLAGSYEQYF. The CDR3 DNA reads TGTGCCAGCAGCCAAGTGTATTCCCTAGCGGGATCCTACGAGCAGTACTTC.

The rearrangement uses TRBV6-1 and TRBJ2-1; 11 bases fit TRBD2. CDR3 length: 15 residues. Germline V gene sequence: CDR1 MNHNS, CDR2 SASEGT. Germline trimming cut 4 bases from V and 9 bases from J; bases unmatched to any gene: 8. The CDR3 nucleotides read TGTGCCAGCAGTGTGCTACTAGCGGGAGCGGCTGAGCAGTTCTTC. This encodes CASSVLLAGAAEQFF.

This chain connects TRBV5-4 to TRBJ2-3; TRBD2 matches at 9 bases. Germline V lookup: CDR1 SGHNT, CDR2 YYREEE (reference sequence). The CDR3 is 13 amino acids. As DNA, the CDR3 is TGTGGCGCGCGGGAGGGCCCCGGAGATACGCAGTATTTT. Translation gives CGAREGPGDTQYF.

V is TRBV30 and J is TRBJ2-3; no firm D call. CDR1 and CDR2 (germline): GTSNPN, SVGIG (reference sequence). The ends were cut back, 2 bases at V and 0 bases at J, with 9 bases in the middle. This CDR3 region has 14 residues. In nucleotides, the CDR3 is TGTGCCTGGAGTAACAGCGCCAGCACAGATACGCAGTATTTT. This sequence encodes CAWSNSASTDTQYF.

This rearrangement joins TRBV11-2 to TRBJ2-7; D is unclear. Trimming shortened V by 2 bases and J by 4 bases, and 12 bases separated the two germline ends. This CDR3 has 14 residues. Germline V gene sequence: CDR1 SGHAT, CDR2 FQNNGV. As DNA, the CDR3 is TGTGCCAGCAGCTTAATTTCTAACCTATACGAGCAGTACTTC. Amino acid sequence: CASSLISNLYEQYF. Looking up the rest from reference TRBV11-2 and TRBJ2-7 gives the full variable domain: EAGVAQSPRYKIIEKRQSVAFWCNPISGHATLYWYQQILGQGPKLLIQFQNNGVVDDSQLPKDRFSAERLKGVDSTLKIQPAKLEDSAVYLCASSLISNLYEQYFGPGTRLTVT.

J is TRBJ1-6 and V is TRBV28, with D maybe TRBD1 (5 bases). The CDR3 has 16 residues. V lost 2 bases to trimming and J lost 5 bases, with 13 bases between them. Looked up from germline, CDR1 is MDHEN and CDR2 is SYDVKM. CDR3 amino acids: CASSLGGDGHNSPLHF. CDR3 coding DNA: TGTGCCAGCAGTTTAGGGGGGGACGGGCATAATTCACCCCTCCACTTT.

V gene TRBV5-6 combines with J gene TRBJ1-1; possible D gene TRBD1, 6 bases. CDR1 is SGHDT and CDR2 is YYEEEE in the germline V gene. The CDR3 runs to 15 residues. V lost 4 bases and J lost 4, with 17 bases in between. CDR3 DNA sequence: TGTGCCAGCAGCCCGGGGGGCGGGTTTGGCACTGAAGCTTTCTTT. Amino acids: CASSPGGGFGTEAFF. Combining the CDR3 with reference TRBV5-6 and TRBJ1-1 gives the whole variable domain DAGVTQSPTHLIKTRGQQVTLRCSPKSGHDTVSWYQQALGQGPQFIFQYYEEEERQRGNFPDRFSGHQFPNYSSELNVNALLLGDSALYLCASSPGGGFGTEAFFGQGTRLTVV.